This entry concerns a single T cell receptor beta chain. Donors had localized lung adenocarcinoma, a non-small cell lung cancer. The sample is drawn from a study of CD4 and CD8 cells across lung adenocarcinoma regions. MiXCR, run by TCRdb on the PCR reads, gives a single entry per CDR3 protein. In the table there are approximately 13,000 distinct CDR3 sequences, about 56% of which are singletons. V lost 4 bases and J 0 bases, leaving 5 bases between the germline ends. The CDR3 consists of 13 residues. The germline CDR1 and CDR2 sequences are WNHNN and SYGVQD (reference sequence). Sequenced material: CD8+ T cells from the center of a lung tumor. The V gene is TRBV10-1, the J gene TRBJ2-3; D is uncertain. This receptor was identified in a female donor with lung adenocarcinoma. The CD4 and CD8 labels of this study may be unreliable. This CDR3 reads CASSGGSTDTQYF. The CDR3 DNA sequence: TGCGCCAGCAGTGGTGGAAGCACAGATACGCAGTATTTT.